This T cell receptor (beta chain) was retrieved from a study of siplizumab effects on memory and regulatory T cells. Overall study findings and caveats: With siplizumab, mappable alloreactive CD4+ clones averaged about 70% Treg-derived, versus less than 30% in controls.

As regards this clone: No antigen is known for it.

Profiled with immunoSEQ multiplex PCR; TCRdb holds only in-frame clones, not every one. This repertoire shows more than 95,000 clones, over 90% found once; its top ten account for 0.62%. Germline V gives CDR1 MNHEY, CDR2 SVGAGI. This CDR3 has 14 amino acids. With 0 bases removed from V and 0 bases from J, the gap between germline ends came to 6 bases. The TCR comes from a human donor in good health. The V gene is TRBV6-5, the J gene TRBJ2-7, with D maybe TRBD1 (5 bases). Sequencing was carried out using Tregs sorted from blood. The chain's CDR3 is CASSYSTVSYEQYF. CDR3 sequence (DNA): TGTGCCAGCAGTTACTCGACAGTCTCCTACGAGCAGTACTTC.